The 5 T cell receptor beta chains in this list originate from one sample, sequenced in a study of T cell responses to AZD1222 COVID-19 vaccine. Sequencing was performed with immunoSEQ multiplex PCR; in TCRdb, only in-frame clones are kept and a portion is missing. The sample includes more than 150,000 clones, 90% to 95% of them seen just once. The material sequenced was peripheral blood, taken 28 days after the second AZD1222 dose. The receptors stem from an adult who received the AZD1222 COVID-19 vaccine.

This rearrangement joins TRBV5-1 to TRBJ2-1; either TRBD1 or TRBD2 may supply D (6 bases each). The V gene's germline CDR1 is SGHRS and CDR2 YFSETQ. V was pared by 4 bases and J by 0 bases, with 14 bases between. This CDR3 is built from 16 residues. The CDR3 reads CASSGGRQSSYNEQFF. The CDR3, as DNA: TGCGCCAGCAGCGGGGGGCGACAGTCCTCCTACAATGAGCAGTTCTTC.

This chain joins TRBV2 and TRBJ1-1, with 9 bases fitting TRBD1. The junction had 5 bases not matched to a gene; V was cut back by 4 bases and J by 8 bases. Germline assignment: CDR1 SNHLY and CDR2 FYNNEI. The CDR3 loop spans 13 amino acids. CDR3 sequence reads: CASSVRGQGEAFF. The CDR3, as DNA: TGTGCCAGCAGTGTGAGGGGACAGGGAGAAGCTTTCTTT.

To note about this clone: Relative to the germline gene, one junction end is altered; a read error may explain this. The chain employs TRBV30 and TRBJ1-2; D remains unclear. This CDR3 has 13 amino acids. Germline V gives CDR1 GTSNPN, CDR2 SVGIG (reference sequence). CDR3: CAWSVIFLRAPAF. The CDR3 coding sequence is TGTGCCTGGAGTGTAATATTTTTGAGGGCTCCCGCGTTC.

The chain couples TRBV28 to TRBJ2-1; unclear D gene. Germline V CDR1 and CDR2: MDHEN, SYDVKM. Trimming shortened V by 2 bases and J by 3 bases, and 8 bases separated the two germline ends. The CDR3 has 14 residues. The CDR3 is CASSLPTIYNEQFF. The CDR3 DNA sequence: TGTGCCAGCAGTTTACCGACAATCTACAATGAGCAGTTCTTC. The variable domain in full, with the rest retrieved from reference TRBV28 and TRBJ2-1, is DVKVTQSSRYLVKRTGEKVFLECVQDMDHENMFWYRQDPGLGLRLIYFSYDVKMKEKGDIPEGYSVSREKKERFSLILESASTNQTSMYLCASSLPTIYNEQFFGPGTRLTVL.

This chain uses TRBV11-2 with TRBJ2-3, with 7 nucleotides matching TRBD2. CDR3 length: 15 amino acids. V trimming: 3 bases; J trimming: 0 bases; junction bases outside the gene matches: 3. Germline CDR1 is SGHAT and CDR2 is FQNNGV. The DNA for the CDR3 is TGTGCCAGCAGCTTGAGCGGGGCGAGCACAGATACGCAGTATTTT. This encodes CASSLSGASTDTQYF.